The 11 T cell receptor beta chains listed next were all sequenced from one sample in a study of response to subunit inactivated influenza vaccine. TCRdb ran MiXCR on the RT-PCR reads and lists one entry per CDR3 protein. The repertoire consists of 600,000 to 700,000 distinct CDR3 sequences, with less than 15% occurring once and the leading ten covering roughly 7.2%. The sample consisted of PBMCs from blood, taken 14 days before vaccination. These receptors all stem from a man aged 45-65 years who received an inactivated influenza vaccine.

In this sample, this clonotype turned up a few times. The chain employs TRBV5-1 and TRBJ2-2; D is undetermined. The germline V gene has CDR1 SGHRS and CDR2 YFSETQ. V shed 6 bases and J shed 0 bases, with 9 bases lying between them. The CDR3 is made up of 14 amino acids. CDR3 sequence (DNA): TGCGCCAGCACCGACACGCCGAACACCGGGGAGCTGTTTTTT. This gives the protein CASTDTPNTGELFF.

This clonotype has more than one count but fewer than ten. V gene TRBV5-4 combines with J gene TRBJ2-7; no reliable D call. Looked up from germline, CDR1 is SGHNT and CDR2 is YYREEE (reference sequence). This CDR3 region has 17 residues. Deletions cut 0 bases from V and 3 bases from J, with 19 bases between. CDR3 loop: CASSLEGWSAPIYEQYF. The CDR3, as DNA: TGTGCCAGCAGCTTGGAGGGTTGGTCAGCCCCAATCTACGAGCAGTACTTC.

V usage is TRBV5-1 and J usage is TRBJ2-5; 8 bases are shared with TRBD2. Trimming at V came to 1 base and at J to 5 bases, leaving 7 bases not matched to a gene. The CDR3 sequence is 15 residues long. CDR1 is SGHRS and CDR2 is YFSETQ in the germline V gene. CDR3 region: CASSLRSGGFETQYF. In DNA form, the CDR3 reads TGCGCCAGCAGCTTGAGGAGCGGGGGATTCGAGACCCAGTACTTC.

The chain joins TRBV19 to TRBJ2-2; D is uncertain. The CDR3 extends over 14 amino acids. Deletions cut 2 bases from V and 1 base from J, with 5 bases between. The germline CDR1 and CDR2 sequences are LNHDA and SQIVND (reference sequence). The chain's CDR3 is CASSIIRNTGELFF. The CDR3 nucleotides read TGTGCCAGTAGTATAATCAGGAACACCGGGGAGCTGTTTTTT.

The chain couples TRBV3-1 to TRBJ2-2; TRBD2 matches 9 bases. V shed 4 bases and J 4 bases; nucleotides not matched to a gene: 7. The germline CDR1 and CDR2 sequences are LGHDT and YNNKEL (reference sequence). The CDR3 is 16 amino acids. The DNA for the CDR3 is TGTGCCAGCAGCCCAGACGGGACTAGCAGCACCGGGGAGCTGTTTTTT. Translated: CASSPDGTSSTGELFF.

This clonotype was detected only a few times. This rearrangement joins TRBV29-1 to TRBJ1-1; D perhaps matches TRBD1 (5 bases). This CDR3 comprises 13 residues. Germline values: CDR1 SQVTM, CDR2 ANQGSEA. V gave up 5 bases and J gave up 0 bases, with 10 bases separating them. As DNA, the CDR3 is TGCAGCGTTATGACAGCGATGAACACTGAAGCTTTCTTT. Its translation is CSVMTAMNTEAFF.

The chain has TRBV15 and TRBJ2-7, with 7 positions matching TRBD2. Germline CDR1 is LNHNV and CDR2 is YYDKDF (reference sequence). The trim removed 0 bases at V and 2 bases at J, leaving 7 bases unmatched. This CDR3 region has 16 residues. CDR3 residues: CATSRDRSGNTYEQYF. The CDR3 nucleotides are TGTGCCACCAGCAGAGATCGGAGCGGGAACACCTACGAGCAGTACTTC.

In this sample, this clonotype turned up once. The chain has TRBV7-9 and TRBJ2-1, with no clear D. This CDR3 contains 12 residues. V was pared by 4 bases and J by 7 bases, with 8 bases between. CDR1 and CDR2 (germline): SEHNR, FQNEAQ (reference sequence). The DNA for the CDR3 is TGTGCCAGCAGCTCTGGTTTGAATGAGCAGTTCTTC. As protein: CASSSGLNEQFF.

In this sample, this clonotype turned up many times. This chain connects TRBV7-6 to TRBJ2-1; unclear D gene. Germline values: CDR1 SGHVS, CDR2 FNYEAQ. The germline V and J ends were trimmed by 1 base and 3 bases, with 1 base remaining between them. The CDR3 extends over 12 amino acids. The DNA of the CDR3 is TGTGCCAGCAGCTTAGTCTACAATGAGCAGTTCTTC. It translates to CASSLVYNEQFF.

This clonotype was found a few times. The junction does not match germline at one end; this may be a read error. The chain uses TRBV7-9 and TRBJ2-7, with 7 bases aligning to TRBD1. This CDR3 region has 11 residues. The V gene's germline CDR1 is SEHNR and CDR2 FQNEAQ (reference sequence). CDR3 in DNA: TGTGCCAGCAGCCTAGGGACAGACCTCCTCTTC. This codes for CASSLGTDLLF.

This clonotype was found a few times. V gene TRBV7-9 combines with J gene TRBJ2-1; D assignment may be TRBD1 or TRBD2 (7 bases each). With 7 bases removed from V and 4 bases from J, the gap between germline ends came to 17 bases. This CDR3 has 15 residues. Per the germline V gene, CDR1 is SEHNR and CDR2 is FQNEAQ (reference sequence). The CDR3 spells CASTIGEGAYNEQFF. The CDR3, as DNA: TGTGCCAGCACCATAGGGGAGGGGGCTTACAATGAGCAGTTCTTC.